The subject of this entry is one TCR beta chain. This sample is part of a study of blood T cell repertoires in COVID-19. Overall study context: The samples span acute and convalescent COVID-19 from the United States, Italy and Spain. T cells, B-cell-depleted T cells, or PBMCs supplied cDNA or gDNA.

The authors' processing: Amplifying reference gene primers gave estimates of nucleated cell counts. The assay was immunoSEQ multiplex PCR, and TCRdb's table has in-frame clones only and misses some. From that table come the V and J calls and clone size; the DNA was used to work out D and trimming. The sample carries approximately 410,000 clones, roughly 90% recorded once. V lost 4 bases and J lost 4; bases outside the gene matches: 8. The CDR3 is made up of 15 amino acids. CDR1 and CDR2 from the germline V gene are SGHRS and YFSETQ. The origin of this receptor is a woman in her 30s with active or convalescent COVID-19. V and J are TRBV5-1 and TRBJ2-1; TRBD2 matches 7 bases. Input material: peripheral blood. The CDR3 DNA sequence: TGCGCCAGCAGCCGCGGGGCTAGCGGATACAATGAGCAGTTCTTC. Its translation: CASSRGASGYNEQFF.